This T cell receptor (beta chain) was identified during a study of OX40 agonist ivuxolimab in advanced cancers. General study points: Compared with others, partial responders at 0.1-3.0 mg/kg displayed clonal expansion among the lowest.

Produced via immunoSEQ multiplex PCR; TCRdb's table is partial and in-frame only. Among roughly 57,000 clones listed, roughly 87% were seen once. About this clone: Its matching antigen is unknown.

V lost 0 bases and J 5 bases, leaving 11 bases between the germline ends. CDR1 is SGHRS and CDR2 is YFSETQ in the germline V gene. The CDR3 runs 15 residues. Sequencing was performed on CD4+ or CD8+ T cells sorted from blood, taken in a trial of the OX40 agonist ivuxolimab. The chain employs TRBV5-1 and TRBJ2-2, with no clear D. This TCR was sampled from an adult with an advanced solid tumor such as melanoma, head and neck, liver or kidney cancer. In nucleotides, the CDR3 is TGCGCCAGCAGCTTGGAGGGTGTTGATACCGGGGAGCTGTTTTTT. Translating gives CASSLEGVDTGELFF.